This TCR beta chain is from a study of blood T cell repertoires in COVID-19. As for the study in general: COVID-19 samples from acute and convalescent phases originated in the United States, Italy and Spain. T cells, B-cell-depleted T cells, or PBMCs supplied cDNA or gDNA.

V shed 5 bases and J shed 2 bases, with 12 bases lying between them. This CDR3 comprises 14 residues. CDR1 and CDR2 (germline): MNHNY, SVGAGI (reference sequence). The authors' processing: How many nucleated cells were present was estimated from reference gene primer amplification. TCRdb keeps only in-frame clones here, not all; method: immunoSEQ multiplex PCR. V and J calls and clone size are as listed in that table; D and trimming were resolved from the DNA. The sample lists approximately 150,000 clones; approximately 86% were seen once. What was sequenced was peripheral blood. The chain uses TRBV6-6 and TRBJ1-1; a possible D gene is TRBD1 (5 bases). The source of this sequence is a woman older than 75 with COVID-19, enrolled during active disease. The CDR3 coding sequence is TGTGCCAGCAGTCCTCGGGGGATCAACACTGAAGCTTTCTTT. It is translated as CASSPRGINTEAFF.